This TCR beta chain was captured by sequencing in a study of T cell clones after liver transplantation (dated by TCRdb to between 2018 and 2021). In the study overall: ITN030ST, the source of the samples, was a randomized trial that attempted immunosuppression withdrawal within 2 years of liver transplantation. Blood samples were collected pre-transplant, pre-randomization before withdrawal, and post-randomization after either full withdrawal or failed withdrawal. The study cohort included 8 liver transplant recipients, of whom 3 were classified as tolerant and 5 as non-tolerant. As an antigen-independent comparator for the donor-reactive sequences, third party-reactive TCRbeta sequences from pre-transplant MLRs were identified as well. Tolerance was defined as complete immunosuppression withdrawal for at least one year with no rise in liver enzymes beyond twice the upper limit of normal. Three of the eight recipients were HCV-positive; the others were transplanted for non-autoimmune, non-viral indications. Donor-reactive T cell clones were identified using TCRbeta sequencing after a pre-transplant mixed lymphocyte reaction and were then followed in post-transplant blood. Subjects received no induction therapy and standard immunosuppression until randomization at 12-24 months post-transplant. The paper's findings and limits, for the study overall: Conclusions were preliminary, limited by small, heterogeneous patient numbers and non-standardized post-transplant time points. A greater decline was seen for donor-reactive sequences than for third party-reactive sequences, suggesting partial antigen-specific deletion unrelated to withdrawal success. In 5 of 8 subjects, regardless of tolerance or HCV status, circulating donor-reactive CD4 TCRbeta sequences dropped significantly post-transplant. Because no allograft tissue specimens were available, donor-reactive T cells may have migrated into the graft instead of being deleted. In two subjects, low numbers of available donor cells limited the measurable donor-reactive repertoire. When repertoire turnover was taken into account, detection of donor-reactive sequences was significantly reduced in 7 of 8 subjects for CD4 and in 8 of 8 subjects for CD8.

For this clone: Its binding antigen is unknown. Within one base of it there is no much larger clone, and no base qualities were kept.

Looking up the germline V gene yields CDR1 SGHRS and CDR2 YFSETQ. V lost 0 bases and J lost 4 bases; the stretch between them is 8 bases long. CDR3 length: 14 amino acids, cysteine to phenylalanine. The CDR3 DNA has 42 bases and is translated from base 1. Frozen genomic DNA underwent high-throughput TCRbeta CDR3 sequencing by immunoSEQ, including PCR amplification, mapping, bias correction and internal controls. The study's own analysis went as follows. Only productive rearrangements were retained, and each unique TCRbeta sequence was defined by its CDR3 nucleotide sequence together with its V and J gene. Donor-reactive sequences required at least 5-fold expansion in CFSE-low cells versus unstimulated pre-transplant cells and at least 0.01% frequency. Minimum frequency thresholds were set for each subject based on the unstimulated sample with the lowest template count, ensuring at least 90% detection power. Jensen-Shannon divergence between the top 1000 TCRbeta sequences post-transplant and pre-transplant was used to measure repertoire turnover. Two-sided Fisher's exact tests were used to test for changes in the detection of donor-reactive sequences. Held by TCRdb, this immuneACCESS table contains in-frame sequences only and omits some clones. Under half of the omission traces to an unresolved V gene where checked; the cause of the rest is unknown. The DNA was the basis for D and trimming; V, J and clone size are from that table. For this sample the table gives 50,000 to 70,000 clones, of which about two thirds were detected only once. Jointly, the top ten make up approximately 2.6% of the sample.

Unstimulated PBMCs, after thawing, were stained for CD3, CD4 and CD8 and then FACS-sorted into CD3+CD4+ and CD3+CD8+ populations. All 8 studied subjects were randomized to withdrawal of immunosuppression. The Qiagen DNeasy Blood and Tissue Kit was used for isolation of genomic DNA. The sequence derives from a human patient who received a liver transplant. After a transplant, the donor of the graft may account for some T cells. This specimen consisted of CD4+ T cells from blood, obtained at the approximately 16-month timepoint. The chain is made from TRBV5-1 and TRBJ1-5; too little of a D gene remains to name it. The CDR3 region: CASSLDGLNQPQHF. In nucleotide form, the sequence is TGCGCCAGCAGCTTGGATGGGCTTAATCAGCCCCAGCATTTT.